The rows below give T cell receptor beta chains drawn from one sample of a study of CD8 T cells in Susac syndrome. TCRdb re-derived calls from the immunoSEQ multiplex PCR reads in MiXCR, one entry per CDR3 protein. The table has about 140,000 distinct CDR3 sequences, 95% seen once. The sample taken for sequencing was CD4+ T cells from PBMCs. These receptors all stem from a human donor with Susac syndrome. Each CDR3 is given with its conserved first and last residue. A D gene is named only where the DNA matches it firmly. Rows give clone size only sometimes, using once, few, many, or a class for an expanded clone.

j_gene: TRBJ1-1; v_gene: TRBV12-3/TRBV12-4; d_gene: .; abundance: few; CDR3aa: CASSWEGSEAFF; CDR3nt: TGTGCCAGCAGTTGGGAGGGATCCGAAGCTTTCTTT
j_gene: TRBJ1-6; v_gene: TRBV20-1; d_gene: TRBD1; abundance: .; CDR3aa: CSARQGAGDSPLHF; CDR3nt: TGCAGTGCTAGGCAGGGGGCAGGGGATTCACCCCTCCACTTT
j_gene: TRBJ2-7; v_gene: TRBV30; d_gene: .; abundance: .; CDR3aa: CAWSAGKYEQYF; CDR3nt: TGTGCCTGGAGTGCAGGGAAGTACGAGCAGTACTTC
j_gene: TRBJ2-7; v_gene: TRBV3-1; d_gene: .; abundance: .; CDR3aa: CASSRVGAYEQYF; CDR3nt: TGTGCCAGCAGCCGAGTCGGAGCTTACGAGCAGTACTTC
j_gene: TRBJ1-1; v_gene: TRBV12-3/TRBV12-4; d_gene: .; abundance: .; CDR3aa: CASSLNIEAFF; CDR3nt: TGTGCCAGCAGTTTAAACATTGAAGCTTTCTTT
j_gene: TRBJ2-1; v_gene: TRBV19; d_gene: .; abundance: once; CDR3aa: CASSNTGSSYNEQFF; CDR3nt: TGTGCCAGTAGCAACACAGGGAGCTCCTACAATGAGCAGTTCTTC
j_gene: TRBJ2-7; v_gene: TRBV9; d_gene: .; abundance: once; CDR3aa: CASSVAPTVAYEQYF; CDR3nt: TGTGCCAGCAGCGTAGCTCCGACAGTCGCCTACGAGCAGTACTTC
j_gene: TRBJ2-1; v_gene: TRBV4-2; d_gene: TRBD2; abundance: .; CDR3aa: CASSHGLAGGLYNEQFF; CDR3nt: TGTGCCAGCAGCCATGGACTAGCGGGAGGCCTCTACAATGAGCAGTTCTTC
j_gene: TRBJ2-7; v_gene: TRBV20-1; d_gene: .; abundance: .; CDR3aa: CSAEQGIDEQYF; CDR3nt: TGCAGTGCTGAACAGGGTATCGACGAGCAGTACTTC
j_gene: TRBJ1-5; v_gene: TRBV20-1; d_gene: .; abundance: .; CDR3aa: CSASGWDQPQHF; CDR3nt: TGCAGTGCTAGCGGCTGGGATCAGCCCCAGCATTTT
j_gene: TRBJ1-2; v_gene: TRBV5-1; d_gene: .; abundance: .; CDR3aa: CASSSGVGGVNYGYTF; CDR3nt: TGCGCCAGCAGCTCGGGAGTCGGAGGAGTCAACTATGGCTACACCTTC
j_gene: TRBJ1-1; v_gene: TRBV20-1; d_gene: .; abundance: .; CDR3aa: CSAREAVVGNTEAFF; CDR3nt: TGCAGTGCACGTGAGGCGGTTGTGGGGAACACTGAAGCTTTCTTT
j_gene: TRBJ2-7; v_gene: TRBV30; d_gene: TRBD1; abundance: .; CDR3aa: CAFNRGIEDEQYF; CDR3nt: TGTGCCTTTAACAGGGGAATTGAAGACGAGCAGTACTTC
j_gene: TRBJ1-4; v_gene: TRBV3-1; d_gene: TRBD1; abundance: .; CDR3aa: CASTQGGQEKLFF; CDR3nt: TGTGCCAGCACCCAGGGGGGGCAGGAAAAACTGTTTTTT
j_gene: TRBJ2-7; v_gene: TRBV27; d_gene: .; abundance: .; CDR3aa: CASSLSPPGSEQYF; CDR3nt: TGTGCCAGCAGTTTATCCCCTCCAGGGAGCGAGCAGTACTTC
j_gene: TRBJ2-3; v_gene: TRBV20-1; d_gene: .; abundance: .; CDR3aa: CSAISGLYTDTQYF; CDR3nt: TGCAGTGCTATTTCCGGACTATACACAGATACGCAGTATTTT
j_gene: TRBJ2-3; v_gene: TRBV7-9; d_gene: .; abundance: .; CDR3aa: CASSSVPSLTDTQYF; CDR3nt: TGTGCCAGCAGTTCAGTCCCTAGCTTAACAGATACGCAGTATTTT
j_gene: TRBJ1-2; v_gene: TRBV12-3/TRBV12-4; d_gene: .; abundance: .; CDR3aa: CASGSTGTPRGYTF; CDR3nt: TGTGCCAGCGGAAGCACAGGGACCCCTCGTGGCTACACCTTC
j_gene: TRBJ1-5; v_gene: TRBV10-3; d_gene: .; abundance: .; CDR3aa: CAISDGPGGQPQHF; CDR3nt: TGTGCCATCAGTGACGGCCCGGGGGGACAGCCCCAGCATTTT
j_gene: TRBJ1-6; v_gene: TRBV6-1; d_gene: TRBD1; abundance: .; CDR3aa: CASSDVGQGRSPLHF; CDR3nt: TGTGCCAGCAGTGACGTGGGACAGGGGAGATCACCCCTCCACTTT
j_gene: TRBJ2-7; v_gene: TRBV20-1; d_gene: .; abundance: once; CDR3aa: CSASITGFHREQYF; CDR3nt: TGCAGTGCTAGTATAACAGGGTTCCACCGGGAGCAGTACTTC
j_gene: TRBJ2-5; v_gene: TRBV2; d_gene: .; abundance: .; CDR3aa: CASSEGRGTQYF; CDR3nt: TGTGCCAGCAGTGAGGGAAGGGGAACCCAGTACTTC
j_gene: TRBJ2-1; v_gene: TRBV6-6; d_gene: TRBD1; abundance: few; CDR3aa: CASSDRDRGLEQFF; CDR3nt: TGTGCCAGCAGTGACCGGGACAGGGGGCTCGAGCAGTTCTTC
j_gene: TRBJ1-4; v_gene: TRBV20-1; d_gene: .; abundance: .; CDR3aa: CSARGQMNNEKLFF; CDR3nt: TGCAGTGCTAGAGGACAGATGAATAATGAAAAACTGTTTTTT
j_gene: TRBJ1-1; v_gene: TRBV20-1; d_gene: .; abundance: once; CDR3aa: CSAPPFRGNTEAFF; CDR3nt: TGCAGTGCTCCCCCCTTTAGAGGGAACACTGAAGCTTTCTTT
j_gene: TRBJ2-7; v_gene: TRBV3-1; d_gene: .; abundance: .; CDR3aa: CASSQGVLYEQYF; CDR3nt: TGTGCCAGCAGCCAAGGAGTGCTCTACGAGCAGTACTTC
j_gene: TRBJ2-1; v_gene: TRBV11-1; d_gene: TRBD2; abundance: .; CDR3aa: CASSSPKPGLAPNEQFF; CDR3nt: TGTGCCAGCAGCTCACCGAAACCGGGACTAGCGCCTAATGAGCAGTTCTTC
j_gene: TRBJ2-7; v_gene: TRBV12-3/TRBV12-4; d_gene: .; abundance: once; CDR3aa: CASSLSRDFGQYF; CDR3nt: TGTGCCAGCAGTCTGTCCAGGGACTTTGGGCAGTACTTC
j_gene: TRBJ2-3; v_gene: TRBV5-1; d_gene: .; abundance: .; CDR3aa: CASSLDGTYGTDTQYF; CDR3nt: TGCGCCAGCAGCTTGGACGGGACCTACGGCACAGATACGCAGTATTTT
j_gene: TRBJ2-2; v_gene: TRBV5-1; d_gene: .; abundance: .; CDR3aa: CASSPGGATGELFF; CDR3nt: TGCGCCAGCAGCCCGGGTGGAGCCACCGGGGAGCTGTTTTTT
j_gene: TRBJ2-3; v_gene: TRBV28; d_gene: .; abundance: .; CDR3aa: CASSFPWSTDTQYF; CDR3nt: TGTGCCAGCAGTTTCCCCTGGAGCACAGATACGCAGTATTTT
j_gene: TRBJ2-3; v_gene: TRBV4-1; d_gene: .; abundance: .; CDR3aa: CASSGGGTDTQYF; CDR3nt: TGCGCCAGCAGCGGGGGAGGCACAGATACGCAGTATTTT
j_gene: TRBJ2-3; v_gene: TRBV5-6; d_gene: .; abundance: .; CDR3aa: CASSGLARLTDTQYF; CDR3nt: TGTGCCAGCAGCGGTCTAGCGAGACTCACAGATACGCAGTATTTT
j_gene: TRBJ1-2; v_gene: TRBV12-3/TRBV12-4; d_gene: .; abundance: .; CDR3aa: CASSLAGSGKGYTF; CDR3nt: TGTGCCAGCAGTTTAGCGGGGTCAGGGAAAGGCTACACCTTC
j_gene: TRBJ2-1; v_gene: TRBV7-9; d_gene: .; abundance: once; CDR3aa: CASSPTQRALNEQFF; CDR3nt: TGTGCCAGCAGTCCAACTCAGAGGGCCCTCAATGAGCAGTTCTTC
j_gene: TRBJ1-2; v_gene: TRBV15; d_gene: .; abundance: .; CDR3aa: CATSRDLKQINYGYTF; CDR3nt: TGTGCCACCAGCAGAGATCTGAAACAGATTAACTATGGCTACACCTTC
j_gene: TRBJ2-3; v_gene: TRBV4-3; d_gene: .; abundance: .; CDR3aa: CASSQGASGNTDTQYF; CDR3nt: TGCGCCAGCAGCCAGGGGGCTAGCGGCAACACAGATACGCAGTATTTT
j_gene: TRBJ2-1; v_gene: TRBV20-1; d_gene: .; abundance: .; CDR3aa: CSSPGEGNEQFF; CDR3nt: TGCAGTTCCCCTGGAGAAGGCAATGAGCAGTTCTTC
j_gene: TRBJ2-6; v_gene: TRBV6-6; d_gene: .; abundance: .; CDR3aa: CASSHREPGANVLTF; CDR3nt: TGTGCCAGCAGCCACCGGGAGCCTGGGGCCAACGTCCTGACTTTC
j_gene: TRBJ2-2; v_gene: TRBV24-1; d_gene: TRBD1; abundance: .; CDR3aa: CATRQGSAGELFF; CDR3nt: TGTGCCACCCGACAGGGATCAGCCGGGGAGCTGTTTTTT
j_gene: TRBJ2-1; v_gene: TRBV1; d_gene: .; abundance: .; CDR3aa: CRSSGTISYNEQFF; CDR3nt: TGCCGGAGCAGCGGGACGATCTCCTACAATGAGCAGTTCTTC
j_gene: TRBJ1-2; v_gene: TRBV5-1; d_gene: TRBD1; abundance: .; CDR3aa: CASSLMSGTGGGYTF; CDR3nt: TGCGCCAGCAGCTTGATGTCCGGGACAGGGGGTGGCTACACCTTC
j_gene: TRBJ1-2; v_gene: TRBV5-1; d_gene: TRBD1; abundance: .; CDR3aa: CASSLDRGSGGYTF; CDR3nt: TGCGCCAGCAGCTTGGACAGGGGATCGGGTGGCTACACCTTC
j_gene: TRBJ1-5; v_gene: TRBV2; d_gene: TRBD1; abundance: .; CDR3aa: CASSEARDSTGWYSNQPQHF; CDR3nt: TGTGCCAGCAGTGAAGCCCGGGATTCGACAGGGTGGTATTCCAATCAGCCCCAGCATTTT
j_gene: TRBJ2-2; v_gene: TRBV12-3/TRBV12-4; d_gene: .; abundance: once; CDR3aa: CASSGTSPNTGELFF; CDR3nt: TGTGCCAGCAGTGGGACGTCTCCGAACACCGGGGAGCTGTTTTTT
j_gene: TRBJ1-5; v_gene: TRBV4-1; d_gene: TRBD1; abundance: once; CDR3aa: CASSQETGRLGQPQHF; CDR3nt: TGCGCCAGCAGCCAAGAGACAGGGAGGCTGGGTCAGCCCCAGCATTTT
j_gene: TRBJ2-3; v_gene: TRBV7-9; d_gene: .; abundance: .; CDR3aa: CASSFQGDTQYF; CDR3nt: TGTGCCAGCAGCTTTCAGGGAGATACGCAGTATTTT
j_gene: TRBJ2-5; v_gene: TRBV2; d_gene: TRBD2; abundance: .; CDR3aa: CASSGWDYQETQYF; CDR3nt: TGTGCCAGCAGTGGCTGGGACTATCAAGAGACCCAGTACTTC
j_gene: TRBJ2-3; v_gene: TRBV7-9; d_gene: .; abundance: .; CDR3aa: CASSLLAGREDTQYF; CDR3nt: TGTGCCAGCAGCTTACTCGCGGGGAGAGAAGATACGCAGTATTTT
j_gene: TRBJ1-1; v_gene: TRBV6-1; d_gene: .; abundance: once; CDR3aa: CASSNNRGYSNTEAFF; CDR3nt: TGTGCCAGCAGTAATAATCGGGGGTATAGTAACACTGAAGCTTTCTTT
j_gene: TRBJ1-5; v_gene: TRBV27; d_gene: TRBD1; abundance: once; CDR3aa: CASRTGMQPQHF; CDR3nt: TGTGCCAGCAGGACAGGGATGCAGCCCCAGCATTTT
j_gene: TRBJ2-6; v_gene: TRBV4-1; d_gene: TRBD2; abundance: .; CDR3aa: CASSHPGTSGGAGGANVLTF; CDR3nt: TGCGCCAGCAGCCATCCCGGGACTAGCGGGGGGGCCGGTGGGGCCAACGTCCTGACTTTC
j_gene: TRBJ1-1; v_gene: TRBV29-1; d_gene: .; abundance: .; CDR3aa: CSVAGTVLNTEAFF; CDR3nt: TGCAGCGTGGCCGGGACCGTCCTGAACACTGAAGCTTTCTTT
j_gene: TRBJ2-3; v_gene: TRBV30; d_gene: .; abundance: .; CDR3aa: CAWIGREGADTQYF; CDR3nt: TGTGCCTGGATTGGCAGGGAAGGCGCAGATACGCAGTATTTT